One and the same sample provided the 28 T cell receptor beta chains below, sequenced in a study of blood T cells in healthy people across ages. Combining a sample-barcoded 5' primer with a J-beta primer mix, a second PCR ran for about 6 to 11 cycles. TCRdb fed the 5' RACE reads into MiXCR, producing one record per CDR3 protein. The sample consists of hundreds of thousands of distinct CDR3 sequences, around 30% of them appearing once. Source material: blood. The receptors were gathered from an elderly woman in good health.

This clonotype was recorded many times. The chain uses TRBV12-3 or TRBV12-4 and TRBJ1-5; possibly TRBD1 for D (6 bases). The CDR3 runs to 13 residues. V was pared by 4 bases and J by 2 bases, with 6 bases between. The CDR3 bases are TGTGCCAGCAGTTACAGGGGCAATCAGCCCCAGCATTTT. Its protein is CASSYRGNQPQHF.

This clonotype showed up many times. The chain uses TRBV29-1 and TRBJ2-5; 7 bases fit TRBD2. Germline lookup yields CDR1 SQVTM and CDR2 ANQGSEA. The CDR3 runs to 11 residues. The CDR3 region is CMGLHQETQYF. In DNA form, the CDR3 reads TGCATGGGACTACACCAAGAGACCCAGTACTTC.

Turning to this clonotype: The junction departs from the called germline gene at one end, perhaps through a read error. For the CDR3, the DNA is TGTGCTAGCATTATAGACAGACGACACGGCTACACCTTC. This translates into CASIIDRRHGYTF. The V and J genes are TRBV7-7 and TRBJ1-2; D may be TRBD1 (5 bases). The CDR3 is 13 residues long. Per the germline V gene, CDR1 is SSHAT and CDR2 is FNYEAQ (reference sequence).

Details on this clonotype: At one of its ends the junction is not consistent with the germline gene, which may arise from a read error. CDR3 DNA: TGTGCCTGCAGTTTTTTTCCCCCCACAGCTGGACCTAATGAAAAACTGTTTTTT. Its translation: CACSFFPPTAGPNEKLFF. V usage is TRBV27 and J usage is TRBJ1-4; no firm D call. Germline CDR1 MNHEY, CDR2 SMNVEV (reference sequence). The CDR3 covers 18 residues.

This clonotype turned up a few times. This chain links TRBV7-2 with TRBJ2-2; D possibly corresponds to TRBD1 (5 bases). This CDR3 is built from 14 residues. The V end lost 4 bases, the J end lost 7 bases, and 13 bases lay between the germline ends. CDR1 SGHTA and CDR2 FQGNSA come from the germline V gene. CDR3 region: CASSSRTPHGELFF. The CDR3 DNA sequence: TGTGCCAGCAGCTCGAGGACACCTCACGGGGAGCTGTTTTTT.

The rearrangement uses TRBV5-1 and TRBJ2-1; 9 bases match TRBD1. CDR1 and CDR2 from the germline V gene are SGHRS and YFSETQ. The junction had 13 bases not matched to a gene; V was cut back by 5 bases and J by 10 bases. This CDR3 is 15 amino acids long. The CDR3 region is CASRGQGLTYDEQFF. In nucleotides, the CDR3 is TGCGCCAGCAGAGGACAGGGGCTTACCTACGACGAGCAGTTCTTC. Looking up the rest from reference TRBV5-1 and TRBJ2-1 gives the full variable domain: KAGVTQTPRYLIKTRGQQVTLSCSPISGHRSVSWYQQTPGQGLQFLFEYFSETQRNKGNFPGRFSGRQFSNSRSEMNVSTLELGDSALYLCASRGQGLTYDEQFFGPGTRLTVL.

This clonotype was counted many times. The chain has TRBV7-9 and TRBJ1-2; tentative D call: TRBD1 (6 bases). The CDR3 spans 12 residues. Trimming took off 5 bases at V and 8 bases at J, with 12 bases between the two ends. Germline V lookup: CDR1 SEHNR, CDR2 FQNEAQ (reference sequence). The CDR3 DNA reads as TGTGCCAGCAGCATTAACAGGGAAGGCTACACCTTC. Residues: CASSINREGYTF.

On this clonotype itself: One base away lies a much larger clone, so this may be a sequencing read error. The V call is TRBV5-5, the J call TRBJ2-5; 7 bases fit TRBD1. Matching the DNA end better, TRBJ2-1 makes the J call doubtful. CDR1 and CDR2 (germline): SGHKS, YYEKEE (reference sequence). The CDR3 covers 16 residues. The CDR3 here is CASSSRQGRVKETQFF. The CDR3 DNA follows: TGTGCCAGCAGCTCCCGACAGGGAAGGGTAAAAGAGACCCAGTTCTTC.

This clonotype was seen a few times. The chain is built from TRBV2 and TRBJ1-6; TRBD1 aligns across 7 bases. In germline, CDR1 is SNHLY, CDR2 FYNNEI. This CDR3 is 14 amino acids long. After removal of 5 bases from V and 3 bases from J, the junction contained 1 base not matched to a gene. The CDR3 is CASSRTGYNSPLHF. CDR3 DNA sequence: TGTGCCAGCAGTAGGACAGGCTATAATTCACCCCTCCACTTT.

With regard to this clonotype: This may be a read error, as it is one base from a much larger clone. This sequence joins TRBV7-9 and TRBJ1-4, with D possibly being TRBD1 (5 bases). Looked up from germline, CDR1 is SEHNR and CDR2 is FQNEAQ (reference sequence). The CDR3 loop spans 14 amino acids. CDR3 in amino acids: CASSRTQTNEELFF. CDR3 sequence (DNA): TGTGCCAGCAGCCGGACACAAACTAATGAAGAACTGTTTTTT. Looking up the rest from reference TRBV7-9 and TRBJ1-4 gives the full variable domain: DTGVSQNPRHKITKRGQNVTFRCDPISEHNRLYWYRQTLGQGPEFLTYFQNEAQLEKSRLLSDRFSAERPKGSFSTLEIQRTEQGDSAMYLCASSRTQTNEELFFGSGTQLSVL.

This clonotype was detected ten times or more. The gene calls are TRBV7-2 and TRBJ1-1; D is ambiguous. CDR1 is SGHTA and CDR2 is FQGNSA in the germline V gene. Deletions cut 5 bases from V and 4 bases from J, with 14 bases between. The CDR3 has 14 amino acids. DNA for the CDR3: TGTGCCAGCAGCCTATCTGTGGGATCCACTGAAGCTTTCTTT. It yields the protein CASSLSVGSTEAFF.

The rearrangement links TRBV13 to TRBJ1-1, with D unresolved. The CDR3 is 14 residues long. Germline values: CDR1 PRHDT, CDR2 FYEKMQ (reference sequence). Trimming stripped 5 bases from V and 4 bases from J, with 14 bases between. Written as DNA, the CDR3 is TGTGCCAGCAGCAGACGGGGAAAGACCACTGAAGCTTTCTTT. Translating gives CASSRRGKTTEAFF. Based on the CDR3 plus reference TRBV13 and TRBJ1-1, the full variable domain is AAGVIQSPRHLIKEKRETATLKCYPIPRHDTVYWYQQGPGQDPQFLISFYEKMQSDKGSIPDRFSAQQFSDYHSELNMSSLELGDSALYFCASSRRGKTTEAFFGQGTRLTVV.

The table lists this clonotype with a few counts. The rearrangement links TRBV28 to TRBJ2-3, with D possibly matching TRBD2 (5 bases). Germline V gives CDR1 MDHEN, CDR2 SYDVKM. This CDR3 has 15 amino acids. With 3 bases removed from V and 0 bases from J, the gap between germline ends came to 10 bases. This chain's CDR3 is CASSFMAGSTDTQYF. The CDR3 DNA sequence: TGTGCCAGCAGTTTTATGGCGGGTAGCACAGATACGCAGTATTTT.

The rearrangement links TRBV20-1 to TRBJ1-5; weak D call: TRBD1 (6 bases). Germline values: CDR1 DFQATT, CDR2 SNEGSKA (reference sequence). This CDR3 is built from 15 residues. V dropped 2 bases and J dropped 5 bases, with 16 bases sitting between them. In DNA form, the CDR3 reads TGCAGTGCTAGACTCAGCGCGGGGACATATCAGCCCCAGCATTTT. Translated: CSARLSAGTYQPQHF.

This chain links TRBV20-1 with TRBJ1-4, with D possibly TRBD1 on 6 matching bases. Per the germline V gene, CDR1 is DFQATT and CDR2 is SNEGSKA (reference sequence). The CDR3 length is 15 residues. V lost 0 bases to trimming and J lost 5 bases, with 13 bases between them. The CDR3 DNA follows: TGCAGTGCTAGAGACCCAGGGGCGATCAATGAAAAACTGTTTTTT. Its translation: CSARDPGAINEKLFF.

This clonotype has at least ten counts. The V and J genes are TRBV2 and TRBJ2-7, with D perhaps TRBD1 (6 bases). V lost 4 bases, J lost 4 bases, and 11 bases lay in between. Germline V gene data show CDR1 as SNHLY and CDR2 as FYNNEI. CDR3 length equals 13 residues. Here the CDR3 DNA reads TGTGCCAGCAGTGTCGGGACACAGTACGAGCAGTACTTC. Protein sequence: CASSVGTQYEQYF.

The chain is built from TRBV10-1 and TRBJ2-2; D could derive from TRBD1 or TRBD2 (5 bases each). V was clipped by 7 bases and J by 3 bases, with 9 bases between them. The CDR3 consists of 13 residues. Germline V lookup: CDR1 WNHNN, CDR2 SYGVQD (reference sequence). CDR3 nucleotide sequence: TGCGCCAGCACGACGGGGCACACCGGGGAGCTGTTTTTT. Translation: CASTTGHTGELFF.

This chain joins TRBV9 and TRBJ2-1, with D unresolved. The germline CDR1 and CDR2 sequences are SGDLS and YYNGEE. The V gene lost 1 base and the J gene lost 4 bases, with 12 bases spanning the gap. The CDR3 has 15 residues. The CDR3 reads CASSVLGTGYNEQFF. The DNA for the CDR3 is TGTGCCAGCAGCGTACTAGGCACCGGATACAATGAGCAGTTCTTC.

This clonotype was observed a handful of times. The chain combines TRBV6-1 with TRBJ2-1; 7 positions agree with TRBD1. The germline V gene encodes CDR1 MNHNS and CDR2 SASEGT. The length of the CDR3 is 16 residues. V trimming: 0 bases; J trimming: 2 bases; junction bases outside the gene matches: 4. This CDR3 reads CASSEAWQGAYNEQFF. The CDR3, as DNA: TGTGCCAGCAGTGAAGCTTGGCAGGGGGCCTACAATGAGCAGTTCTTC.

The chain joins TRBV7-9 to TRBJ2-5, with 7 bases aligning to TRBD1. Germline trimming cut 5 bases from V and 1 base from J; bases unmatched to any gene: 7. Germline CDR1 and CDR2: SEHNR and FQNEAQ (reference sequence). The CDR3 sequence is 15 residues long. CDR3 loop: CASSPPYRGQETQYF. CDR3 bases: TGTGCCAGCAGCCCACCTTACAGGGGCCAAGAGACCCAGTACTTC. Complete variable domain (other parts from reference TRBV7-9 and TRBJ2-5): DTGVSQNPRHKITKRGQNVTFRCDPISEHNRLYWYRQTLGQGPEFLTYFQNEAQLEKSRLLSDRFSAERPKGSFSTLEIQRTEQGDSAMYLCASSPPYRGQETQYFGPGTRLLVL.

This clonotype came up many times. V usage is TRBV11-2 and J usage is TRBJ2-1; TRBD1 might be the D (6 bases). The CDR3 spans 16 residues. The germline V gene encodes CDR1 SGHAT and CDR2 FQNNGV. Trimming removed 8 bases at V and 4 bases at J, with 21 bases between. The CDR3 protein is CASGPGQGLFYNEQFF. As DNA, the CDR3 is TGTGCCAGCGGGCCCGGGCAGGGGTTATTTTACAATGAGCAGTTCTTC. Full variable domain (outside the CDR3, taken from reference TRBV11-2 and TRBJ2-1): EAGVAQSPRYKIIEKRQSVAFWCNPISGHATLYWYQQILGQGPKLLIQFQNNGVVDDSQLPKDRFSAERLKGVDSTLKIQPAKLEDSAVYLCASGPGQGLFYNEQFFGPGTRLTVL.

The J gene is TRBJ2-2, the V gene TRBV6-5; D remains ambiguous. With 5 bases removed from V and 6 bases from J, the gap between germline ends came to 7 bases. This CDR3 contains 12 residues. The germline CDR1 and CDR2 sequences are MNHEY and SVGAGI. CDR3 sequence: CASSGLSGELFF. In nucleotides, the CDR3 is TGTGCCAGCAGTGGTCTATCCGGGGAGCTGTTTTTT.

This clonotype was seen only a few times. This rearrangement joins TRBV5-6 to TRBJ1-1, with D hard to call. Trimming left V 5 bases short and J 0 bases short, with 17 bases between. Germline assignment: CDR1 SGHDT and CDR2 YYEEEE. CDR3 size: 16 residues. The chain's CDR3 is CASRRSPGGLNTEAFF. The CDR3 nucleotides are TGTGCCAGCAGGAGAAGCCCCGGAGGGTTGAACACTGAAGCTTTCTTT.

This clonotype was seen at least ten times. The chain couples TRBV6-5 to TRBJ2-7, with TRBD1 matching over 8 bases. The length of the CDR3 is 15 residues. In germline, CDR1 is MNHEY, CDR2 SVGAGI. After removal of 2 bases from V and 3 bases from J, the junction contained 6 bases not matched to a gene. The CDR3 loop reads CASSYGQGPNYEQYF. For the CDR3, the DNA is TGTGCCAGCAGTTACGGACAGGGCCCAAACTACGAGCAGTACTTC.

At least ten counts were recorded for this clonotype. V and J are TRBV6-6 and TRBJ2-3, with D tentatively TRBD1 or TRBD2 (5 bases each). V was trimmed by 0 bases and J by 5 bases, leaving 12 bases between them. There are 15 residues in the CDR3. CDR1 is MNHNY and CDR2 is SVGAGI in the germline V gene (reference sequence). In nucleotides, the CDR3 is TGTGCCAGCAGTTACTCGGGGACCCAAGGAGATACGCAGTATTTT. It codes for CASSYSGTQGDTQYF.

The genes are TRBV7-9 and TRBJ1-1; 7 nucleotides align to TRBD1. In germline, CDR1 is SEHNR, CDR2 FQNEAQ (reference sequence). The CDR3 has 15 residues. Trimming at V came to 5 bases and at J to 4 bases, leaving 10 bases not matched to a gene. DNA of the CDR3: TGTGCCAGCAGCCCGACAGGGAGGGGAGGCACTGAAGCTTTCTTT. Translating it yields CASSPTGRGGTEAFF. Full variable domain (missing parts from reference TRBV7-9 and TRBJ1-1): DTGVSQNPRHKITKRGQNVTFRCDPISEHNRLYWYRQTLGQGPEFLTYFQNEAQLEKSRLLSDRFSAERPKGSFSTLEIQRTEQGDSAMYLCASSPTGRGGTEAFFGQGTRLTVV.

On this clonotype itself: Being one base from a much bigger clone, this may be a read error. This sequence joins TRBV10-3 and TRBJ2-4, with 8 bases identical to TRBD1. The J call is in doubt because the DNA end fits TRBJ2-7 better. CDR1 is ENHRY, CDR2 SYGVKD, per germline. This CDR3 is built from 16 residues. The CDR3 bases are TGTGCCATCAGTGACCGGACAGGGAACCCTGGCTACGAGCAGTACTTC. It codes for CAISDRTGNPGYEQYF.

This clonotype was observed many times. V is TRBV4-3 and J is TRBJ2-2, with TRBD1 matching over 11 bases. Germline assignment: CDR1 LGHNA and CDR2 YSLEER. Trimming took 0 bases from V and 6 from J; bases not matched to a gene: 3. The CDR3 totals 16 residues. CDR3 sequence: CASSQDLGQGAGELFF. CDR3 DNA sequence: TGCGCCAGCAGCCAAGATTTGGGACAGGGGGCCGGGGAGCTGTTTTTT.